This T cell receptor (beta chain) was obtained from a study of regulatory T cells in long-lasting Graves disease. Germline V gene data show CDR1 as DFQATT and CDR2 as SNEGSKA (reference sequence). The V end lost 3 bases, the J end lost 1 base, and 20 bases lay between the germline ends. This CDR3 contains 17 residues. Time point given: newly diagnosed GD, antithyroid drugs for less than 3 months. PBMCs were the source of the RNA used for TCR sequencing. American Thyroid Association guidelines defined Graves' disease diagnosis. This clonotype was detected a few times. Researchers made TCR beta libraries by using iRepertoire HTBI primers and running Arm-PCR on CDR3 regions. A single record per CDR3 protein comes from TCRdb applying MiXCR to the multiplex PCR reads. This table holds 580,000 or so distinct CDR3 sequences, roughly 16% found once. The same sample was also studied in work on T cells in Graves' hyperthyroidism and ophthalmopathy. That work contributes: Each patient was aged 18 to 65 and had newly diagnosed hyperthyroidism of under 2 months' duration. An initial round of RT-PCR targeting the TCR CDR3 relied on the HTBI primer set. Blood samples included most of the expanded thyroid clonotypes exceeding 0.001.

The material was peripheral blood mononuclear cells (PBMCs), obtained at new diagnosis, from a patient treated with antithyroid drugs. The source is a man aged 18 to 30 with Graves disease. The V gene is TRBV20-1, the J gene TRBJ2-3; D remains unclear. In DNA form, the CDR3 reads TGCAGTGCTAGCGCAGTTCCCCTTACGGTTCGCACAGATACGCAGTATTTT. It specifies CSASAVPLTVRTDTQYF.